This section outlines one T cell receptor beta chain sequence together with its context. A sample-barcoded 5' primer and a J-beta primer mix were used in a second PCR of roughly 7 to 11 cycles. A single record per CDR3 protein comes from TCRdb applying MiXCR to the 5' RACE reads. Here the sample spans over a million distinct CDR3 sequences, 45% to 70% being singletons. The sample originates from a study of blood T cells in healthy people across ages. V was trimmed by 6 bases and J by 5 bases, leaving 11 bases between them. This CDR3 spans 12 amino acids. CDR1 and CDR2 from the germline V gene are DFQATT and SNEGSKA (reference sequence).

This clonotype was obtained from a man younger than 30 in good health. This chain uses TRBV20-1 with TRBJ1-5; maybe TRBD1 (5 bases). The sequencing input was blood. CDR3 sequence reads: CSATATDQPQHF. CDR3 DNA sequence: TGCAGTGCGACAGCAACCGATCAGCCCCAGCATTTT.